This TCR beta chain was identified in a study of T cell repertoires in cytomegalovirus infection. CDR3 length: 15 residues. The V gene's germline CDR1 is SGHVS and CDR2 FNYEAQ. V dropped 4 bases and J dropped 5; count of bases not matched to a gene: 5. TCRdb analysed the reads with MiXCR anew, one entry per CDR3 protein. The sample includes some 680,000 distinct CDR3 sequences, roughly a third seen only once; the top ten take 2.8%. A few counts support this clonotype. The V call is TRBV7-6, the J call TRBJ1-5; 10 bases fit TRBD1. Sequencing was performed on PBMCs. This receptor was taken from a human donor in good health (CMV status not recorded). Some clones in this sample may be carry-over from other donors' samples. CDR3 sequence: CASSSGTGEYQPQHF. The CDR3 DNA sequence: TGTGCCAGCAGCTCCGGGACAGGGGAGTATCAGCCCCAGCATTTT.